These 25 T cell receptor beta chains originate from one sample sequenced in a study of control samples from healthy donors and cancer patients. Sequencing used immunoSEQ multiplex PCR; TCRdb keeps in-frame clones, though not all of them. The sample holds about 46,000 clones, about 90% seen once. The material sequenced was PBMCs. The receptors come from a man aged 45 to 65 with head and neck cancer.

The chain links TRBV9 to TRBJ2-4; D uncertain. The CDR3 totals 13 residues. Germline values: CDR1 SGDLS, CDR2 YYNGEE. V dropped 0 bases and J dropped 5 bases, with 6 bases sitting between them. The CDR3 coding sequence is TGTGCCAGCAGCGTAGGAAGGGAAAACATTCAGTACTTC. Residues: CASSVGRENIQYF.

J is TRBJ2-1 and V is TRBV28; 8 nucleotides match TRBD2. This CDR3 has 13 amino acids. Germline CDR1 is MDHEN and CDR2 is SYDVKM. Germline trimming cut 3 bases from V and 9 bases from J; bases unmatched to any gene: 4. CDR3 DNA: TGTGCCAGCAGTTTGACTAGCGTGGGTGAGCAGTTCTTC. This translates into CASSLTSVGEQFF.

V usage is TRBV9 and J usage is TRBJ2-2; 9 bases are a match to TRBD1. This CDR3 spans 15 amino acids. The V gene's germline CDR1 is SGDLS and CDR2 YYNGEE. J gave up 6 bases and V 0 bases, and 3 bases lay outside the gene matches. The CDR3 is CASSVGGTGPGELFF. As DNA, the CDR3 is TGTGCCAGCAGCGTAGGAGGGACAGGGCCCGGGGAGCTGTTTTTT.

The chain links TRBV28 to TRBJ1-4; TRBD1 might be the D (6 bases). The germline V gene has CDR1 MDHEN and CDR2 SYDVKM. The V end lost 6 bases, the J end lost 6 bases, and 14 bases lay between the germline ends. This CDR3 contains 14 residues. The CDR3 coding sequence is TGTGCCAGCAGGGCAGGGGTGTATGATGAAAAACTGTTTTTT. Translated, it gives CASRAGVYDEKLFF. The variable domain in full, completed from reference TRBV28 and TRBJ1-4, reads DVKVTQSSRYLVKRTGEKVFLECVQDMDHENMFWYRQDPGLGLRLIYFSYDVKMKEKGDIPEGYSVSREKKERFSLILESASTNQTSMYLCASRAGVYDEKLFFGSGTQLSVL.

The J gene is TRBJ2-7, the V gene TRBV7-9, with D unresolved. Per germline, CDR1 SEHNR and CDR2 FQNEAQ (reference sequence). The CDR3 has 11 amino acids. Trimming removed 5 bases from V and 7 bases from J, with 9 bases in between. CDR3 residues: CASSALVEQYF. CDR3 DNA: TGTGCCAGCAGCGCCTTAGTTGAGCAGTACTTC.

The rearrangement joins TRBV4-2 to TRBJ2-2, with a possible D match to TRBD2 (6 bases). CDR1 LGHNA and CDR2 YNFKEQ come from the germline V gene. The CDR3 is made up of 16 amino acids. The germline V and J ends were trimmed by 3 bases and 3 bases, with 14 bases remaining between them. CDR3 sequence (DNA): TGTGCCAGCAGCCAGTTCTCCGCGGGGTACACCGGGGAGCTGTTTTTT. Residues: CASSQFSAGYTGELFF.

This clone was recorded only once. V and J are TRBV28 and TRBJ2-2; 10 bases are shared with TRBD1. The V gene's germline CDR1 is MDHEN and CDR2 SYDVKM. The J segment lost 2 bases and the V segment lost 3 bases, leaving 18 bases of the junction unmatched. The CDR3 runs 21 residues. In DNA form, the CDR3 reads TGTGCCAGCAGTTTGGAGCAGGACAGGGGGGCTAGCGGGCCAAACACCGGGGAGCTGTTTTTT. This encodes CASSLEQDRGASGPNTGELFF.

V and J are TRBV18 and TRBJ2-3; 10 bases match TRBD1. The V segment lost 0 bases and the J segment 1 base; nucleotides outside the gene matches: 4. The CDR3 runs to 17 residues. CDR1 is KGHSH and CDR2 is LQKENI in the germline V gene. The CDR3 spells CASSPPTGGEGTDTQYF. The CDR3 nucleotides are TGTGCCAGCTCACCACCGACAGGGGGCGAGGGCACAGATACGCAGTATTTT.

CDR3 protein: CASSTGSLNQPQHF. In nucleotides, the CDR3 is TGTGCCAGCAGCACAGGGTCTCTCAATCAGCCCCAGCATTTT. V usage is TRBV9 and J usage is TRBJ1-5; D is perhaps TRBD1 (6 bases). Trimming took off 4 bases at V and 3 bases at J, with 11 bases between the two ends. Per the germline V gene, CDR1 is SGDLS and CDR2 is YYNGEE. The length of the CDR3 is 14 residues. The variable domain in full, with the rest retrieved from reference TRBV9 and TRBJ1-5, is DSGVTQTPKHLITATGQRVTLRCSPRSGDLSVYWYQQSLDQGLQFLIQYYNGEERAKGNILERFSAQQFPDLHSELNLSSLELGDSALYFCASSTGSLNQPQHFGDGTRLSIL.

The DNA for the CDR3 is TGTGCCAGCAGCTTATATTATCAGCCCCAGCATTTT. This encodes CASSLYYQPQHF. The chain is built from TRBV7-9 and TRBJ1-5; D is uncertain. Trimming stripped 2 bases from V and 5 bases from J, with 4 bases between. Germline assignment: CDR1 SEHNR and CDR2 FQNEAQ (reference sequence). This CDR3 is built from 12 residues. Full variable domain (missing parts from reference TRBV7-9 and TRBJ1-5): DTGVSQNPRHKITKRGQNVTFRCDPISEHNRLYWYRQTLGQGPEFLTYFQNEAQLEKSRLLSDRFSAERPKGSFSTLEIQRTEQGDSAMYLCASSLYYQPQHFGDGTRLSIL.

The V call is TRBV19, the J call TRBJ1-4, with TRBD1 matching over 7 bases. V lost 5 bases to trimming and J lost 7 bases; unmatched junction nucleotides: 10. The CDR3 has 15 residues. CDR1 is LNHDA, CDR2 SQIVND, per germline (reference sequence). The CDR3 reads CASSSRQGEGEKLFF. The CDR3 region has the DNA TGTGCCAGTAGTTCTCGACAGGGTGAAGGTGAAAAACTGTTTTTT.

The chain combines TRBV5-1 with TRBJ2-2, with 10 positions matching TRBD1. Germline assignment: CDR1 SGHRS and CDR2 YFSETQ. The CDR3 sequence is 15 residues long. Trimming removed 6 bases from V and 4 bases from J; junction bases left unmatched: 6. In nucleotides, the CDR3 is TGCGCCAGCACCCCGGGGACAGGGGTCACCGGGGAGCTGTTTTTT. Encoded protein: CASTPGTGVTGELFF.

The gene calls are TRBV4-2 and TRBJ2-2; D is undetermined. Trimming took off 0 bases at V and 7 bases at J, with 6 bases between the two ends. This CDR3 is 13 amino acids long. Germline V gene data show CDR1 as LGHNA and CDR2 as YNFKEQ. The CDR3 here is CASSQDGFGELFF. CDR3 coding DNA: TGTGCCAGCAGCCAAGATGGGTTCGGGGAGCTGTTTTTT.

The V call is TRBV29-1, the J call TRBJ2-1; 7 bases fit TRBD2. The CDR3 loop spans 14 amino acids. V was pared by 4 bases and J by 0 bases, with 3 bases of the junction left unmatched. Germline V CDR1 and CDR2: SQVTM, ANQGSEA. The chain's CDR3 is CSVGGGASYNEQFF. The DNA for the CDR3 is TGCAGCGTTGGGGGGGGAGCCTCCTACAATGAGCAGTTCTTC.

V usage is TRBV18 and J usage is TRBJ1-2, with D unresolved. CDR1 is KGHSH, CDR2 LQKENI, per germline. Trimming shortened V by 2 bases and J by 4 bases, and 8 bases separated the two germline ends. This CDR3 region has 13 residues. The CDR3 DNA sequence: TGTGCCAGCTCACCAGGGGAAATCTATGGCTACACCTTC. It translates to CASSPGEIYGYTF.

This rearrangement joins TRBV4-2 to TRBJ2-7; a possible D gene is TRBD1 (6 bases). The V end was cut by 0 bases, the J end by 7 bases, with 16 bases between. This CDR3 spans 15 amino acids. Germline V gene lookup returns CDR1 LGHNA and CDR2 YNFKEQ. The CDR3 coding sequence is TGTGCCAGCAGCCAAGACGTAGGGGGTTGGCTAGAGCAGTACTTC. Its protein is CASSQDVGGWLEQYF.

The CDR3 loop reads CATASQGHTEAFF. CDR3 sequence (DNA): TGTGCCACCGCCTCCCAGGGCCACACTGAAGCTTTCTTT. The J gene is TRBJ1-1, the V gene TRBV18; perhaps TRBD1 as D (5 bases). Germline CDR1 and CDR2: KGHSH and LQKENI. The CDR3 is 13 amino acids. V was pared by 10 bases and J by 3 bases, with 15 bases between.

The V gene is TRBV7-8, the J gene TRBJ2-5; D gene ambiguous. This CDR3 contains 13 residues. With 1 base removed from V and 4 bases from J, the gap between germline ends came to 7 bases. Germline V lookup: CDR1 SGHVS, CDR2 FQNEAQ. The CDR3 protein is CASSLEVRETQYF. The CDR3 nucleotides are TGTGCCAGCAGCTTAGAGGTCCGAGAGACCCAGTACTTC. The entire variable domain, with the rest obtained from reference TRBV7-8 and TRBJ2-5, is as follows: GAGVSQSPRYKVAKRGQDVALRCDPISGHVSLFWYQQALGQGPEFLTYFQNEAQLDKSGLPSDRFFAERPEGSVSTLKIQRTQQEDSAVYLCASSLEVRETQYFGPGTRLLVL.

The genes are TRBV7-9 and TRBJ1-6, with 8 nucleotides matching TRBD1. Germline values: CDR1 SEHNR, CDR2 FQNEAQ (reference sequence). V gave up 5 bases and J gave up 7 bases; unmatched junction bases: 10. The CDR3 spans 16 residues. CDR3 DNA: TGTGCCAGCAGCCTACCCCAGGGGGCACGGAATTCACCCCTCCACTTT. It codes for CASSLPQGARNSPLHF.

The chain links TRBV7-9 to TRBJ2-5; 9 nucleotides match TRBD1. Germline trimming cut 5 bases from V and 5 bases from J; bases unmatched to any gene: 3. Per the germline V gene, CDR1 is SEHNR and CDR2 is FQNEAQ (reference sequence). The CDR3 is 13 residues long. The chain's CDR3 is CASSRDRVETQYF. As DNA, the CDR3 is TGTGCCAGCAGCCGGGACAGGGTGGAGACCCAGTACTTC.

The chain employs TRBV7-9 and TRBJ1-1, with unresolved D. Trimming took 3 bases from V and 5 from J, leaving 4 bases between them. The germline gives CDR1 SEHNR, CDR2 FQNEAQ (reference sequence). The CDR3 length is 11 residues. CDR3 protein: CASSLSTEAFF. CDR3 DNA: TGTGCCAGCAGCTTGAGTACTGAAGCTTTCTTT.

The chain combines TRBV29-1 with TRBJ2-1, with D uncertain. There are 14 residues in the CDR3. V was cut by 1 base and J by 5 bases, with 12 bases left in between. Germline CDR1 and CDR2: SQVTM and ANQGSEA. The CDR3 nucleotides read TGCAGCGTTGAAGGGACGGCTGGGGACAATGAGCAGTTCTTC. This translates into CSVEGTAGDNEQFF.

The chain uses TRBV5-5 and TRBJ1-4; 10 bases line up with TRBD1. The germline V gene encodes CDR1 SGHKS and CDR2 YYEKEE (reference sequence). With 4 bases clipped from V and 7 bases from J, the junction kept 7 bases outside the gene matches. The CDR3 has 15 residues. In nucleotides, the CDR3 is TGTGCCAGCAGCGAAGGACAGGGGGATGGTGAAAAACTGTTTTTT. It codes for CASSEGQGDGEKLFF.

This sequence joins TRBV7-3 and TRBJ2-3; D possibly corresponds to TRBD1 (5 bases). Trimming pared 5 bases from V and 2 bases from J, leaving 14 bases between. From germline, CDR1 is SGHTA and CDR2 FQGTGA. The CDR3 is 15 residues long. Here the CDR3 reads CASSRRFGATDTQYF. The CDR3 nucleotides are TGTGCCAGCAGCCGCCGGTTTGGGGCCACAGATACGCAGTATTTT.

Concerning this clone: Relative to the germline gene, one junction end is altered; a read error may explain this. CDR3 in amino acids: CPSSRTRGGAYTGELFF. The CDR3 region has the DNA TGCCCCAGCAGCAGGACTCGCGGGGGGGCATACACCGGGGAGCTGTTTTTT. This chain connects TRBV9 to TRBJ2-2, with 9 bases identical to TRBD2. Germline V gene data show CDR1 as SGDLS and CDR2 as YYNGEE. This CDR3 is built from 17 residues.